A selection of T cell receptor beta chains follows, all from one sample in a study of T-cell reconstitution after alpha-beta-depleted transplantation in children. MiXCR, run by TCRdb on the PCR reads, gives a single entry per CDR3 protein. In the table there are hundreds of thousands of distinct CDR3 sequences, around 12% of which are singletons. The material was PBMCs, obtained before TCRalphabeta/CD19-depleted stem cell transplant. The origin of the receptors is a girl aged 2 to 9 with congenital amegakaryocytic thrombocytopenia, due to receive a stem cell transplant. Both conserved end residues are part of each CDR3. A D gene is named only where the DNA matches it firmly. Clone size is given for some rows only: seen once, a few or many times, or a class if the clone is expanded.

clone_size	j_call	d_call	v_call	cdr3_aa	cdr3_nt
few	TRBJ2-1	NA	TRBV29-1	CSVGRTSYNEQFF	TGCAGCGTGGGACGAACCTCCTACAATGAGCAGTTCTTC
many	TRBJ2-1	TRBD1	TRBV25-1	CASSEPSEGQQGSTNNEQFF	TGTGCCAGCAGTGAACCGTCCGAAGGTCAACAGGGGAGCACGAACAATGAGCAGTTCTTC
few	TRBJ2-3	TRBD1	TRBV30	CAWSVDRASNTQYF	TGTGCCTGGAGTGTAGACAGGGCCTCTAATACGCAGTATTTT
few	TRBJ2-5	TRBD2	TRBV12-3/TRBV12-4	CASSFASGRGSETQYF	TGTGCCAGCAGTTTTGCCAGCGGGAGGGGAAGCGAGACCCAGTACTTC
many	TRBJ2-5	TRBD2	TRBV20-1	CSARSEAGWQETQYF	TGCAGTGCTAGATCTGAAGCGGGATGGCAAGAGACCCAGTACTTC
NA	TRBJ2-1	TRBD1	TRBV6-2/TRBV6-3	CASSYSNYPGRGIDQVYNEQFF	TGTGCCAGCAGTTACTCGAATTACCCGGGCAGGGGGATCGACCAGGTCTACAATGAGCAGTTCTTC
many	TRBJ2-3	TRBD1	TRBV28	CASSLGTGETDTQYF	TGTGCCAGCAGTTTGGGGACAGGGGAGACAGATACGCAGTATTTT
few	TRBJ2-3	TRBD2	TRBV20-1	CSASIRLGAGVVDTQYF	TGCAGTGCTAGTATTCGGTTAGGAGCGGGAGTCGTAGATACGCAGTATTTT
few	TRBJ1-5	TRBD1	TRBV20-1	CSARTPGTASNQPQHF	TGCAGTGCTCGCACGCCCGGGACAGCTAGCAATCAGCCCCAGCATTTT
NA	TRBJ2-2	NA	TRBV5-1	CASSLSAANTGELFF	TGCGCCAGCAGCTTGAGTGCAGCGAACACCGGGGAGCTGTTTTTT
NA	TRBJ2-7	NA	TRBV29-1	CSVESQGLHSYEQYF	TGCAGCGTTGAATCCCAGGGGCTACACTCCTACGAGCAGTACTTC
NA	TRBJ2-1	NA	TRBV5-1	CASSLQGGENNEQFF	TGCGCCAGCAGCTTACAGGGTGGTGAAAACAATGAGCAGTTCTTC
NA	TRBJ2-7	NA	TRBV27	CASRLRGSYEQYF	TGTGCCAGCAGGCTTAGAGGCTCCTACGAGCAGTACTTC
many	TRBJ1-2	NA	TRBV27	CASSLGAGGYTF	TGTGCCAGCAGTTTAGGGGCTGGTGGCTACACCTTC
many	TRBJ2-2	NA	TRBV12-3/TRBV12-4	CASSFGQGSGELFF	TGTGCCAGCAGTTTCGGGCAGGGTTCCGGGGAGCTGTTTTTT
many	TRBJ1-2	NA	TRBV20-1	CSAREGGHYGYTF	TGCAGTGCTAGAGAGGGAGGTCACTATGGCTACACCTTC
few	TRBJ2-3	NA	TRBV3-1	CASSQDSATDTQYF	TGTGCCAGCAGCCAAGACTCAGCAACAGATACGCAGTATTTT
NA	TRBJ2-7	TRBD2	TRBV6-4	CASSDLGVGGTSGREGAYEQYF	TGTGCCAGCAGTGATCTCGGCGTAGGGGGGACTAGCGGGAGAGAGGGAGCCTACGAGCAGTACTTC
NA	TRBJ2-2	NA	TRBV4-3	CASSRIQGHTGELFF	TGCGCCAGCAGCCGCATCCAGGGACACACCGGGGAGCTGTTTTTT
few	TRBJ2-5	NA	TRBV5-6	CASRTGMVGETQYF	TGTGCCAGCAGGACGGGGATGGTGGGTGAGACCCAGTACTTC
many	TRBJ1-6	NA	TRBV12-3/TRBV12-4	CASGKGSYNSPLHF	TGTGCCAGCGGAAAGGGCTCCTATAATTCACCCCTCCACTTT
few	TRBJ2-1	TRBD2	TRBV30	CAWSVGGSGRAWEQFF	TGTGCCTGGAGTGTCGGTGGGAGCGGGAGGGCTTGGGAGCAGTTCTTC
NA	TRBJ2-7	TRBD2	TRBV4-1	CASSVGDYRPNYEQYF	TGCGCCAGCAGCGTGGGGGACTACAGGCCCAACTACGAGCAGTACTTC
NA	TRBJ1-1	NA	TRBV29-1	CSVVGRMNTEAFF	TGCAGCGTTGTCGGTCGGATGAACACTGAAGCTTTCTTT
NA	TRBJ2-7	NA	TRBV11-1	CASTGTTDGEQYF	TGTGCCAGCACCGGAACTACAGACGGCGAGCAGTACTTC
many	TRBJ2-3	NA	TRBV12-3/TRBV12-4	CASSFGRSTDTQYF	TGTGCCAGCAGTTTCGGGCGGAGCACAGATACGCAGTATTTT
NA	TRBJ1-1	NA	TRBV6-4	CASWTLLTGPPRRTEAFF	TGTGCCAGCTGGACCCTTCTTACAGGCCCCCCCAGGCGGACTGAAGCTTTCTTT
many	TRBJ2-2	NA	TRBV5-1	CASSFDLNRASNTGELFF	TGCGCCAGCAGCTTTGATTTGAACCGGGCTTCGAACACCGGGGAGCTGTTTTTT
few	TRBJ2-3	NA	TRBV7-2	CASSYSSPGTDTQYF	TGTGCCAGCAGCTACAGTTCTCCAGGAACGGATACGCAGTATTTT
NA	TRBJ2-7	NA	TRBV27	CASKTFGADSYEQYF	TGTGCCAGCAAAACATTCGGAGCAGACTCCTACGAGCAGTACTTC
few	TRBJ2-2	NA	TRBV5-1	CASSFLQATGELFF	TGCGCCAGCAGCTTTCTTCAGGCCACCGGGGAGCTGTTTTTT
many	TRBJ2-5	NA	TRBV20-1	CSAIKGREETQYF	TGCAGTGCCATCAAGGGGCGGGAAGAGACCCAGTACTTC
few	TRBJ1-1	NA	TRBV11-2	CASSKSHRAAAFF	TGTGCCAGCAGCAAATCACACAGGGCAGCAGCTTTCTTT
many	TRBJ2-7	TRBD2	TRBV20-1	CSASLLRTSGYEQYF	TGCAGTGCTAGTCTCCTCAGGACTAGCGGCTACGAGCAGTACTTC
NA	TRBJ2-5	NA	TRBV6-2/TRBV6-3	CASSWGRQETQYF	TGTGCCAGCAGTTGGGGACGACAAGAGACCCAGTACTTC
many	TRBJ2-3	NA	TRBV11-1	CASSLTWRDSRLATDTQYF	TGTGCCAGCAGCTTAACATGGCGGGACTCACGCCTCGCCACAGATACGCAGTATTTT
NA	TRBJ2-7	TRBD2	TRBV15	CATSPGVGSGRASGQYF	TGTGCCACCAGCCCCGGCGTCGGTAGCGGGAGGGCCTCTGGGCAGTACTTC
many	TRBJ2-7	TRBD2	TRBV7-9	CASSFRTSVYEQYF	TGTGCCAGCAGCTTCCGGACTAGCGTCTACGAGCAGTACTTC
NA	TRBJ2-7	TRBD1	TRBV5-1	CASSLWDRAHEQYF	TGCGCCAGCAGCTTGTGGGACAGGGCGCACGAGCAGTACTTC
few	TRBJ2-1	NA	TRBV12-3/TRBV12-4	CASSFFSASSYNEQFF	TGTGCCAGCAGTTTTTTCTCTGCCAGCTCCTACAATGAGCAGTTCTTC
many	TRBJ1-1	TRBD1	TRBV7-3	CASSLDRGNAEAFF	TGTGCCAGCAGCTTGGACAGGGGTAATGCTGAAGCTTTCTTT
many	TRBJ2-1	TRBD2	TRBV4-2	CASSQVTSGRASIGEQFF	TGTGCCAGCAGCCAAGTTACTAGCGGGAGGGCCAGTATAGGTGAGCAGTTCTTC
NA	TRBJ2-3	NA	TRBV12-3/TRBV12-4	CASSPFPVGTDTQYF	TGTGCCAGCAGCCCCTTCCCGGTGGGCACAGATACGCAGTATTTT
many	TRBJ2-1	TRBD2	TRBV20-1	CSARRLAGGIYNEQFF	TGCAGTGCTAGAAGGTTAGCGGGAGGGATCTACAATGAGCAGTTCTTC
few	TRBJ2-3	TRBD2	TRBV20-1	CSARGERVSGGSSTDTQYF	TGCAGTGCTAGAGGGGAACGTGTTTCGGGAGGGTCTAGCACAGATACGCAGTATTTT
few	TRBJ2-3	TRBD2	TRBV7-6	CASGPMGQRETDTQYF	TGTGCCAGCGGTCCCATGGGCCAGCGGGAGACAGATACGCAGTATTTT
NA	TRBJ2-7	NA	TRBV12-1	CASSFALSCEQYF	TGTGCCAGCAGCTTTGCGCTCTCCTGCGAGCAGTACTTC
NA	TRBJ2-2	NA	TRBV20-1	CSARDLASNTGELFF	TGCAGTGCTAGAGATTTAGCGAGTAACACCGGGGAGCTGTTTTTT